The T cell receptor (beta chain) described here comes from a study of T cell repertoires in cytomegalovirus infection (dated by TCRdb to about 2019). General notes on the study: Alongside well-studied HLA-B-restricted epitopes, the peptide stimulations were aimed at recently identified HLA-C-restricted CMV epitopes, whose presentation resists viral immunomodulation. Donor HLA type was relevant to the analysis, as public TCR beta signatures indicated carriage of CMV infection together with the matching HLA type. General conclusions and limits of the study: The ex vivo response was dominated by HLA-C-restricted CMV-specific TCR beta clonotypes, which also provided the single most frequent clonotype in two of eight donors. Cumulative frequency of public TCR beta family members discriminated carriers of CMV infection plus the relevant HLA type in this cohort and an independent roughly 330-donor cohort.

This sample was sequenced with an Illumina HiSeq 1500. The public reads were reanalyzed by TCRdb: fastp trimming at Q25, MiXCR alignment, in-frame beta chains only. Duplicate CDR3 protein sequences are folded into a single record with the most common DNA and genes. This sample is represented by 200,000 to 250,000 distinct CDR3 sequences; roughly two fifths of them were singletons. Around 64% of the sample lies in the top ten. This clonotype came up many times. Its antigen specificity is not known. The sample holds no much larger clone one base away, and base qualities are not on file. In the paper's terms, the treatment or condition label means: in vitro stimulation with specific CMV peptide epitopes to enrich CMV-specific T cells. Trimmed from V: 7 bases; trimmed from J: 4 bases; junction bases lacking a gene match: 12. In the germline V gene (reference sequence), CDR1 corresponds to LNHNV and CDR2 to YYDKDF. Its CDR3 holds 15 amino acids, cysteine through phenylalanine. Kept here is only the CDR3 DNA, which spans 45 bases and is read in frame from base 1.

The receptor chain draws on TRBV15 and TRBJ1-1, with 7 central nucleotides matching TRBD1. The sample here was CD8+ T cells from cultured PBMCs, taken from culture after CMV antigen stimulation. The TCR was taken from a human donor in good health (CMV status not recorded). Some clones in this sample may be carry-over from other donors' samples. The DNA is as follows: TGTGCCACCACCCTGGGAGGAGGGGGCTTCACTGAAGCTTTCTTT. This sequence encodes CATTLGGGGFTEAFF.